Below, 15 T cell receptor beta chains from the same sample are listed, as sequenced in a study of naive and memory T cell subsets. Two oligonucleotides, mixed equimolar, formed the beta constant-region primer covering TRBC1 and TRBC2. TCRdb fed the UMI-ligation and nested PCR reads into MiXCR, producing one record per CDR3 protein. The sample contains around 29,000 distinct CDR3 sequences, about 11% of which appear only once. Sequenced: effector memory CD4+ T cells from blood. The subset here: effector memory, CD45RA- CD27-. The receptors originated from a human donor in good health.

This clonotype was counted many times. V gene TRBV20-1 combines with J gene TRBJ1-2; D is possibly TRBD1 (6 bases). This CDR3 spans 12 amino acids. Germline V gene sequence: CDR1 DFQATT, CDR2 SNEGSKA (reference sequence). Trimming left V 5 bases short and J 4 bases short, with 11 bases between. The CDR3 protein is CSAHDRSYGYTF. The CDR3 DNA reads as TGCAGTGCTCACGACAGGTCCTATGGCTACACCTTC.

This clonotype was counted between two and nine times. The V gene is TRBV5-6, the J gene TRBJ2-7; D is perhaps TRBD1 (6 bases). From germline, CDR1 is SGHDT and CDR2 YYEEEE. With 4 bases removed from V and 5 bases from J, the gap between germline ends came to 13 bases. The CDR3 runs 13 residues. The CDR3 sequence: CASSLRDTHEQYF. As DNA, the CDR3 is TGTGCCAGCAGCCTCCGGGACACCCACGAGCAGTACTTC. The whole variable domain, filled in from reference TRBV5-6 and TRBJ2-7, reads DAGVTQSPTHLIKTRGQQVTLRCSPKSGHDTVSWYQQALGQGPQFIFQYYEEEERQRGNFPDRFSGHQFPNYSSELNVNALLLGDSALYLCASSLRDTHEQYFGPGTRLTVT.

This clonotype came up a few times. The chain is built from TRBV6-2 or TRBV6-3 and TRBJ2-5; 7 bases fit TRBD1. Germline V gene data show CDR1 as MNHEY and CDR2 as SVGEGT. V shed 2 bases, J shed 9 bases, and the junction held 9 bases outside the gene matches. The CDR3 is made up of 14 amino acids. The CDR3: CASSYVGATGAQYF. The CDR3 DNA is TGTGCCAGCAGTTACGTCGGGGCCACAGGGGCCCAGTACTTC.

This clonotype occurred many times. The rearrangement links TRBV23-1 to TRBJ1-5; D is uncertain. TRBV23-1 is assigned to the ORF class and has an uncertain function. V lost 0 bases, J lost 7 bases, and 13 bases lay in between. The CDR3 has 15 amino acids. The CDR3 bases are TGCGCCAGCAGTCAATCTTGGGCCGATAACCAGCCCCAGCATTTT. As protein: CASSQSWADNQPQHF.

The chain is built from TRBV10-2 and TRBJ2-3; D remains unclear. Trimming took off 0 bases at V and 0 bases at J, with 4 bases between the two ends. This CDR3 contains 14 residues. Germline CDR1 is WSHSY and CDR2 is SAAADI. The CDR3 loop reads CASSESHSTDTQYF. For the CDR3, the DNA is TGCGCCAGCAGTGAGTCACACAGCACAGATACGCAGTATTTT.

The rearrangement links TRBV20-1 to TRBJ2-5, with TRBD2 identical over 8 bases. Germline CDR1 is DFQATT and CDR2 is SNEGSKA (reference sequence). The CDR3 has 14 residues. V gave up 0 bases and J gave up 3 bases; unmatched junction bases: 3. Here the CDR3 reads CSARDPGGKETQYF. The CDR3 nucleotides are TGCAGTGCTAGAGATCCGGGGGGGAAAGAGACCCAGTACTTC.

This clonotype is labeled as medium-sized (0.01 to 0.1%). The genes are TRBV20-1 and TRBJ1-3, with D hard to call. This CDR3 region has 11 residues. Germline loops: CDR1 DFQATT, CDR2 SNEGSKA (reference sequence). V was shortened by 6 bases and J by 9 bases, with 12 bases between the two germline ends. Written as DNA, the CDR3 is TGCAGTGCCGTGGAAGGCAGCACCATATATTTT. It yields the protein CSAVEGSTIYF.

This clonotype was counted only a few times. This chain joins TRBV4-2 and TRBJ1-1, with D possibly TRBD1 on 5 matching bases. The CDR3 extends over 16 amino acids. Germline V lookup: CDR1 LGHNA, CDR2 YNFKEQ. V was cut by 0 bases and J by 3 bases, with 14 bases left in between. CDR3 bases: TGTGCCAGCAGCCAAGAGCCAGGGAAGGGGCACACTGAAGCTTTCTTT. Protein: CASSQEPGKGHTEAFF.

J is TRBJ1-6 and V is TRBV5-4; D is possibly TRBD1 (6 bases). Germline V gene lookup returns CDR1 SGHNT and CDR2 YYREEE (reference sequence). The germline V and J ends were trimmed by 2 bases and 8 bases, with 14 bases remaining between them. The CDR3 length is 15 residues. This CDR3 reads CASSLTGWRDSPLHF. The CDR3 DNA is TGTGCCAGCAGCTTAACAGGGTGGAGGGATTCACCCCTCCACTTT.

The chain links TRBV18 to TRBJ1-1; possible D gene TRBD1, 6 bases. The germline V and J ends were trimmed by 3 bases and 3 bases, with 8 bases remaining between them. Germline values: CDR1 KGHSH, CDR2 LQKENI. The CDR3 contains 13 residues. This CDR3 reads CASSPDSYTEAFF. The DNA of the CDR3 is TGTGCCAGCTCACCGGACAGCTACACTGAAGCTTTCTTT.

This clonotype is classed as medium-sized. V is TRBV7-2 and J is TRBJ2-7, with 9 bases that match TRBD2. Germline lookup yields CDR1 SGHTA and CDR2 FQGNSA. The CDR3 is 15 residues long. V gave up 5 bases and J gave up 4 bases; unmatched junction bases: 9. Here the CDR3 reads CASSHVGGRDYEQYF. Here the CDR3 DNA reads TGTGCCAGCAGCCATGTAGGCGGGAGGGATTACGAGCAGTACTTC.

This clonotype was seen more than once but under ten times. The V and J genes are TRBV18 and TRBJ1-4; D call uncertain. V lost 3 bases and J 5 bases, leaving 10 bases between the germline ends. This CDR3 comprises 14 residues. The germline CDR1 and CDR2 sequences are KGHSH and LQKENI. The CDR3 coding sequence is TGTGCCAGCTCACCTTCTGGTCCGAATGAAAAACTGTTTTTT. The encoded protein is CASSPSGPNEKLFF.

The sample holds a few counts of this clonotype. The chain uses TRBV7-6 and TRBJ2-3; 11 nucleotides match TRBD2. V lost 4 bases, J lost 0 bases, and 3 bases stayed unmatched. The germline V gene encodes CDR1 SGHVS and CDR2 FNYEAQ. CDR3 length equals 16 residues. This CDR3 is CASSYRTSGSTDTQYF. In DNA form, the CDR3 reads TGTGCCAGCAGCTACCGGACTAGCGGGAGCACAGATACGCAGTATTTT.

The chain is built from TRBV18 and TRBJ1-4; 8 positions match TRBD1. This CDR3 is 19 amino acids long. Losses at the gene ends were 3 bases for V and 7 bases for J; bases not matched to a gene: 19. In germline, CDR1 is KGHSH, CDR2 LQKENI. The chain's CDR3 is CASSPSGPGQVSRGEKLFF. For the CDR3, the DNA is TGTGCCAGCTCACCGTCGGGACCGGGACAGGTTTCGAGGGGTGAAAAACTGTTTTTT.

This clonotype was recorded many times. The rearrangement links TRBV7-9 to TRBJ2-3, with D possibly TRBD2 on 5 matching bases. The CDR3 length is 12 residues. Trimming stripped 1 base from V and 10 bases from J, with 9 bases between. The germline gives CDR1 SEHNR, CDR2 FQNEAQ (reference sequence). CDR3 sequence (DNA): TGTGCCAGCAGCTTAGGCCAGGAGGCGCAGTATTTT. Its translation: CASSLGQEAQYF.